The rows below give T cell receptor beta chains drawn from one sample of a study of CD8+ T cells in alopecia areata. Data came from immunoSEQ multiplex PCR; TCRdb stores just in-frame clones and leaves some out. The data show some 190,000 clones, with 45% to 75% seen just once and 0.65% to 0.7% held by the top ten. The sample was CD4+ T cells sorted from blood, taken at week 4, from a patient treated with tofacitinib. These receptors all come from a human donor with alopecia areata. CDR3s include the opening cysteine and the closing phenylalanine or tryptophan.

TRBV11-1 CASSLEASGSYNEQFF
TRBV7-9 CASRGANTEAFF
TRBV30 CAWRASGSRNEQFF
TRBV19 CASRDRGMGQPQHF
TRBV29-1 CSVGLAGVPGDEQYF
TRBV29-1 CSVKNIQYF
TRBV10-3 CAISEPGGVYGYTF
TRBV10-2 CASSDTQGQNTEAFF
TRBV10-3 CAIRGTSGGQETQYF
TRBV29-1 CSVESQGEQETQYF
TRBV25-1 CASSEIGEKLFF
TRBV7-2 CASGKGFYEQYF
TRBV11-1 CASSLALRGTGELFF
TRBV5-6 CASSAPGRRKQYF
TRBV7-2 CASILASGFGTDTQYF
TRBV7-8 CATGPLNTGELFF